The source of this TCR beta chain is a study of blood T cell repertoires in COVID-19. Background on the study: Acute-phase and convalescent COVID-19 samples originated in the United States, Italy and Spain. Sources were T cells, B-cell-depleted T cells, or PBMCs; the material itself was cDNA or gDNA.

In the original processing: It was from reference gene primer amplification that nucleated cell counts were estimated. Assay used: immunoSEQ multiplex PCR; TCRdb lists only in-frame clones, some missing. The D gene and trimming were derived from the DNA, and the V and J assignments and clone size from that table. The sample includes a few hundred thousand clones, roughly 87% seen only once; the top ten take approximately 2.4%. Only a few counts were recorded for this clone. The sequence came from a man younger than 35 with active or convalescent COVID-19. The material sequenced was peripheral blood.

For the CDR3, the DNA is TGTGCCAGCAGCACCGACCAGCAGGGGACCCCTGAAGCTTTCTTT. Amino acid sequence: CASSTDQQGTPEAFF. The V gene is TRBV13, the J gene TRBJ1-1, with D possibly being TRBD1 (6 bases). Germline V gene lookup returns CDR1 PRHDT and CDR2 FYEKMQ (reference sequence). CDR3 length: 15 amino acids. V was pared by 5 bases and J by 6 bases, with 19 bases between.